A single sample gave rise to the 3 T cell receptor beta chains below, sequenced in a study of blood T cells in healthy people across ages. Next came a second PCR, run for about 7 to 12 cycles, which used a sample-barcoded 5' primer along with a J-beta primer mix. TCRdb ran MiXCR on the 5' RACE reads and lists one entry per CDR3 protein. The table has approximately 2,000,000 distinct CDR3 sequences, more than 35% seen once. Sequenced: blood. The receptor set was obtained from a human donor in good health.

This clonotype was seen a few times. The CDR3 loop reads CASSQPPGGMDYGYTF. The CDR3 region has the DNA TGCGCCAGCAGCCAGCCACCCGGGGGGATGGACTATGGCTACACCTTC. The chain links TRBV4-1 to TRBJ1-2; D might be TRBD1 (5 bases). The CDR3 runs 16 residues. Germline V gene lookup returns CDR1 MGHRA and CDR2 YSYEKL. V was shortened by 3 bases and J by 3 bases, with 17 bases between the two germline ends.

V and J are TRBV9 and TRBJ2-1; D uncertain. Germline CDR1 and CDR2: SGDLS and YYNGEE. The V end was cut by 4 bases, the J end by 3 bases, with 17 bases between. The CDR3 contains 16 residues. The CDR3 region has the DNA TGTGCCAGCAGCTTCCGCCGATATTCCAACTACAATGAGCAGTTCTTC. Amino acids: CASSFRRYSNYNEQFF.

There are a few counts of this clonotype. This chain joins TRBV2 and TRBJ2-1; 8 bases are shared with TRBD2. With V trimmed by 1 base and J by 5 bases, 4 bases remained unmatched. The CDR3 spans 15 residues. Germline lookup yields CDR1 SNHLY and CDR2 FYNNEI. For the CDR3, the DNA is TGTGCCAGCAGTGAAGGTAGCGGGGCTAACAATGAGCAGTTCTTC. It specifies CASSEGSGANNEQFF.